The present T cell receptor beta chain was sequenced within a study of T cell changes during pregnancy in multiple sclerosis. Profiling relied on immunoSEQ multiplex PCR, and the TCRdb table lists in-frame clones only, not all of them. This table holds roughly 80,000 clones, approximately 92% found once. This specimen consisted of peripheral blood, obtained in the first trimester of pregnancy. This TCR came from a female donor with multiple sclerosis, enrolled in a pregnancy study.

CDR3 in amino acids: CASSEGQGAYNEQFF. For the CDR3, the DNA is TGTGCCAGCAGTGAGGGACAGGGCGCCTACAATGAGCAGTTCTTC. The rearrangement joins TRBV2 to TRBJ2-1; 9 bases agree with TRBD1. V lost 3 bases and J lost 2; bases outside the gene matches: 2. CDR3 length: 15 residues. Germline V gives CDR1 SNHLY, CDR2 FYNNEI.